One and the same sample provided the 16 T cell receptor beta chains below, sequenced in a study of sequential checkpoint blockade in melanoma. Clones were sequenced by immunoSEQ multiplex PCR, and TCRdb holds only the in-frame ones, with some missing. The table includes 16,000 or so clones, around 80% detected once. Documented treatment: randomized to nivolumab then ipilimumab (arm A) or the reverse (arm B). The sequencing used CD8+ T cells sorted from blood (inferred from file names), collected from a patient given nivolumab and ipilimumab in sequence. The origin of the receptors is a human donor with melanoma.

This clone was observed a few times. The chain employs TRBV10-3 and TRBJ2-5; possible D gene TRBD2, 6 bases. Germline assignment: CDR1 ENHRY and CDR2 SYGVKD. The V and J ends lost 1 base and 11 bases respectively, with 14 bases between them. The CDR3 runs 13 residues. The CDR3 is CAISELGSREQYF. The DNA for the CDR3 is TGTGCCATCAGTGAGTTGGGGAGTCGGGAGCAGTACTTC.

This rearrangement joins TRBV27 to TRBJ1-2, with 10 bases identical to TRBD1. The germline V gene has CDR1 MNHEY and CDR2 SMNVEV (reference sequence). The CDR3 sequence is 15 residues long. The V gene end was trimmed by 5 bases and the J gene end by 2 bases; junction bases not matched to a gene: 5. The CDR3 DNA is TGTGCCAGCAGTCTAGGACAGGGGGGGAACTATGGCTACACCTTC. Protein product: CASSLGQGGNYGYTF.

The J gene is TRBJ1-2, the V gene TRBV28; D possibly corresponds to TRBD1 (5 bases). The CDR3 is made up of 13 amino acids. The germline CDR1 and CDR2 sequences are MDHEN and SYDVKM. V was cut by 2 bases and J by 6 bases, with 10 bases left in between. In DNA form, the CDR3 reads TGTGCCAGCAGTTTAGTGCAGGGTGATGGCTACACCTTC. Encoded protein: CASSLVQGDGYTF.

The CDR3: CSVDGRNYGYTF. DNA for the CDR3: TGCAGCGTTGACGGCAGGAACTATGGCTACACCTTC. The chain combines TRBV29-1 with TRBJ1-2; D is unclear. V gave up 3 bases and J gave up 2 bases, with 7 bases separating them. The germline gives CDR1 SQVTM, CDR2 ANQGSEA. This CDR3 has 12 amino acids.

The chain combines TRBV5-1 with TRBJ1-1; TRBD1 might be the D (5 bases). Germline V gives CDR1 SGHRS, CDR2 YFSETQ. Trimming removed 0 bases from V and 3 bases from J, with 15 bases in between. This CDR3 contains 16 residues. CDR3 nucleotide sequence: TGCGCCAGCAGCTTGGTAGGGGCCCCGGGGGACACTGAAGCTTTCTTT. This sequence encodes CASSLVGAPGDTEAFF.

This clone was counted only a few times. This sample includes further DNA sequences coding for the same CDR3. The chain recombines TRBV6-6 with TRBJ2-1, with 8 bases identical to TRBD2. Per the germline V gene, CDR1 is MNHNY and CDR2 is SVGAGI (reference sequence). Losses at the gene ends were 6 bases for V and 1 base for J; bases not matched to a gene: 5. The CDR3 spans 15 residues. The CDR3 loop is CASSLTSGSYNEQFF. The CDR3 region has the DNA TGTGCCAGCAGCCTTACTAGCGGATCCTACAATGAGCAGTTCTTC.

As DNA, the CDR3 is TGTGCCAGCAGCTTTTCAAACACCGGGGAGCTGTTTTTT. It is translated as CASSFSNTGELFF. The rearrangement joins TRBV11-2 to TRBJ2-2; D ambiguous. CDR1 SGHAT and CDR2 FQNNGV come from the germline V gene. V shed 3 bases and J shed 2 bases, with 4 bases lying between them. The CDR3 totals 13 residues.

This sequence joins TRBV19 and TRBJ2-7; 8 bases align to TRBD1. This CDR3 region has 14 residues. Unmatched junction bases numbered 5, after V lost 5 bases and J lost 2 bases. Per the germline V gene, CDR1 is LNHDA and CDR2 is SQIVND (reference sequence). The chain's CDR3 is CASSVTGDPYEQYF. CDR3 nucleotides: TGTGCCAGTAGTGTGACAGGGGACCCCTACGAGCAGTACTTC.

The rearrangement uses TRBV7-9 and TRBJ1-3, with 7 bases that match TRBD1. Germline trimming cut 6 bases from V and 8 bases from J; bases unmatched to any gene: 4. From germline, CDR1 is SEHNR and CDR2 FQNEAQ (reference sequence). This CDR3 spans 12 amino acids. The CDR3 protein is CASSQGEHTIYF. CDR3 DNA: TGTGCCAGCAGTCAGGGGGAACACACCATATATTTT.

V is TRBV11-3 and J is TRBJ2-7; 7 bases are shared with TRBD1. With V trimmed by 1 base and J by 2 bases, 11 bases remained unmatched. The germline gives CDR1 SGHNT, CDR2 YENEEA. The CDR3 totals 17 residues. CDR3 DNA sequence: TGTGCCAGCAGCTTAGCCTGGACCGCTCAGGGGGCCTACGAGCAGTACTTC. Translated: CASSLAWTAQGAYEQYF.

V gene TRBV7-9 combines with J gene TRBJ1-1; TRBD1 is a possible D gene (5 bases). The germline V gene has CDR1 SEHNR and CDR2 FQNEAQ (reference sequence). Trimming took off 4 bases at V and 3 bases at J, with 15 bases between the two ends. CDR3 length: 15 residues. The CDR3 region is CASSSKGSGDTEAFF. The CDR3 nucleotides are TGTGCCAGCAGCTCAAAGGGCTCGGGGGACACTGAAGCTTTCTTT.

This chain uses TRBV5-5 with TRBJ2-3; 10 bases agree with TRBD1. The CDR3 has 18 amino acids. Germline assignment: CDR1 SGHKS and CDR2 YYEKEE (reference sequence). V was pared by 1 base and J by 11 bases, with 19 bases of the junction left unmatched. This CDR3 is CASSLMGWGQGTPRGQYF. CDR3 DNA: TGTGCCAGCAGCTTGATGGGTTGGGGACAGGGGACTCCAAGGGGGCAGTATTTT.

This chain links TRBV28 with TRBJ1-1; the match to TRBD1 covers 7 bases. CDR3 length: 15 residues. Germline trimming cut 3 bases from V and 4 bases from J; bases unmatched to any gene: 8. Looked up from germline, CDR1 is MDHEN and CDR2 is SYDVKM. The CDR3 protein is CASSFLDRVGTEAFF. In DNA, the CDR3 is TGTGCCAGCAGTTTCCTCGACAGGGTAGGCACTGAAGCTTTCTTT.

This clone has more than one count but fewer than ten. The CDR3 loop reads CASSLLGGREQYF. The DNA for the CDR3 is TGTGCCAGCAGCTTGCTCGGGGGACGCGAGCAGTACTTC. The genes are TRBV5-4 and TRBJ2-7; D is possibly TRBD2 (6 bases). CDR3 length equals 13 residues. Per germline, CDR1 SGHNT and CDR2 YYREEE (reference sequence). The V gene lost 1 base and the J gene lost 6 bases, with 11 bases spanning the gap.

This chain joins TRBV4-1 and TRBJ2-7; possibly TRBD1 for D (5 bases). Germline CDR1 MGHRA, CDR2 YSYEKL. The CDR3 has 15 residues. V was cut by 1 base and J by 2 bases, with 12 bases left in between. CDR3 DNA sequence: TGCGCCAGCAGCCAAGGAAAAGACAGTCCCTACGAGCAGTACTTC. This encodes CASSQGKDSPYEQYF.

The chain uses TRBV4-3 and TRBJ2-7, with D possibly matching TRBD1 (6 bases). The V end was cut by 0 bases, the J end by 3 bases, with 15 bases between. This CDR3 spans 16 amino acids. Looked up from germline, CDR1 is LGHNA and CDR2 is YSLEER. CDR3 residues: CASSQDRGIFGYEQYF. CDR3 DNA sequence: TGCGCCAGCAGCCAAGATAGGGGGATTTTCGGCTACGAGCAGTACTTC.